Reported below is one T cell receptor beta chain. Its antigen is as yet unknown. The sample originates from a study of beta chain features in type 1 diabetes. Findings and limits, study-wide: The study left unresolved whether HLA type influences TCRB rearrangement. Within each of all four CD4+ subsets, Type 1 diabetes patients had TCRB CDR3s that were moderately but significantly shorter. The study found fewer insertions and more deletions at VDJ junctions in type 1 diabetes patients.

It was via CD45RO/CCR7/CD25/CD127/CD95/CD27 that CD4+ naive, central memory, regulatory and stem cell-like memory cells were sorted. Sorting produced populations that all topped 98% purity. The CDR3 totals 16 residues. Germline V gene lookup returns CDR1 SGDLS and CDR2 YYNGEE. V gave up 5 bases and J gave up 8 bases, with 22 bases separating them. TCRB transcripts that were expressed got sequenced, as all of the isolated RNA had been reverse transcribed. Clones were read by immunoSEQ multiplex PCR, and TCRdb kept only the in-frame ones, dropping some. This table has 600,000 to 700,000 clones, over 10% appearing once.

The specimen sequenced was naive CD4+ T cells from blood. The chain couples TRBV9 to TRBJ1-4; a weak D match, TRBD1 (6 bases). The TCR sequence derives from a man aged 18 to 35 with type 1 diabetes. CDR3 sequence reads: CASSPTTGSSYEKLFF. Here the CDR3 DNA reads TGTGCCAGCAGTCCTACCACAGGGAGCTCATACGAAAAACTGTTTTTT.